This TCR beta chain was sequenced during a study of molecular identifiers for immune sequencing clone quantification. TCRdb recomputed calls from the PCR reads with MiXCR, one row per CDR3 protein. This sample has 490,000 or so distinct CDR3 sequences, with over 20% found just once. CDR1 and CDR2 (germline): MNHEY, SMNVEV (reference sequence). The CDR3 is made up of 11 amino acids. With V trimmed by 7 bases and J by 6 bases, 1 base remained unmatched. This rearrangement joins TRBV27 to TRBJ2-7, with TRBD1 matching over 9 bases. The sequence derives from a human donor in good health. Some libraries in this study had Jurkat cell RNA spiked in. Sequenced sample: naive CD8+ T cells from blood, with Jurkat cell RNA spiked in. Subset given: FACS-sorted CD8+CD4-CCR7+CD45RA+ naive T cells. Here the CDR3 DNA reads TGTGCCAGCAAGGGACAGGGCGAGCAGTACTTC. Its translation is CASKGQGEQYF.